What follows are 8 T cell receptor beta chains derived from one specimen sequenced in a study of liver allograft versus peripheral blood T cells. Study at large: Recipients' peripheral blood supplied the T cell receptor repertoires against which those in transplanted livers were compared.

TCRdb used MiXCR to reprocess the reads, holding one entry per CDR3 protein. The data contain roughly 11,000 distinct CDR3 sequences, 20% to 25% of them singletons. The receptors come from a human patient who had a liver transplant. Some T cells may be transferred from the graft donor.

Here the CDR3 DNA reads TGTGCCAGCAGCTTAATCCACAGGGGGCTGAGGAGTGGCTACACCTTC. Translation: CASSLIHRGLRSGYTF. The chain combines TRBV11-2 with TRBJ1-2; 9 nucleotides match TRBD1. Unmatched junction bases numbered 11, after V lost 2 bases and J lost 7 bases. The CDR3 loop spans 16 amino acids. From germline, CDR1 is SGHAT and CDR2 FQNNGV.

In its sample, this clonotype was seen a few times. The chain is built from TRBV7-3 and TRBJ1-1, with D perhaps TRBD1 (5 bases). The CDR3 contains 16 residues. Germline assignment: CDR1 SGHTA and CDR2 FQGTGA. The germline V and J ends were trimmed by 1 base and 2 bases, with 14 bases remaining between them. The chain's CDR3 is CASSLKAVGANTEAFF. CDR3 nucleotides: TGTGCCAGCAGCTTAAAGGCGGTAGGGGCTAACACTGAAGCTTTCTTT.

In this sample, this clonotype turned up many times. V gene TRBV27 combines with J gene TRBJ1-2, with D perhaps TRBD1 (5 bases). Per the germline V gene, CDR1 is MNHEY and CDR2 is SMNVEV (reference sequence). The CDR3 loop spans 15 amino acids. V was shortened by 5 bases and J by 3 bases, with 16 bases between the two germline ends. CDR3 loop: CASSRGSGNDYGYTF. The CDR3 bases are TGTGCCAGCAGTAGAGGGTCAGGGAATGACTATGGCTACACCTTC.

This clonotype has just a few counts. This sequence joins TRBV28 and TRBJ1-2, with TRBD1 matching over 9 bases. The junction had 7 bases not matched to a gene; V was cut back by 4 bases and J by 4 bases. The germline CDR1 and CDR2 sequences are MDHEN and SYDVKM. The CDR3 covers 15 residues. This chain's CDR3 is CASSSYRGHSYGYTF. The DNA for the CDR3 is TGTGCCAGCAGTTCGTACAGGGGGCATAGCTATGGCTACACCTTC.

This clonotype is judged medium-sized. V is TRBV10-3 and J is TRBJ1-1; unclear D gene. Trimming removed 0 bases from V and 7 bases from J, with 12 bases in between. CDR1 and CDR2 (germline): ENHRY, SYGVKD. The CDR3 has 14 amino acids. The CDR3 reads CAISESNIRDEAFF. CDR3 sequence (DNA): TGTGCCATCAGTGAGTCCAATATTAGGGATGAAGCTTTCTTT.

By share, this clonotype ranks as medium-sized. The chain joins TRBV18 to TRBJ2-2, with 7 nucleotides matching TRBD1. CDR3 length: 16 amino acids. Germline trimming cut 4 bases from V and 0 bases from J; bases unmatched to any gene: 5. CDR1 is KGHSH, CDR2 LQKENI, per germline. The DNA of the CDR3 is TGTGCCAGCTCACGCTGGGACAGATCGAACACCGGGGAGCTGTTTTTT. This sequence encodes CASSRWDRSNTGELFF.

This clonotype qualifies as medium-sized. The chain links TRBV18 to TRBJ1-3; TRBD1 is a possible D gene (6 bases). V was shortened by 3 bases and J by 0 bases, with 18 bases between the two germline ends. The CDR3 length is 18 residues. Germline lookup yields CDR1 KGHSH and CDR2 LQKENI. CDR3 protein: CASSPMSRGPSSGNTIYF. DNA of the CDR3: TGTGCCAGCTCACCTATGAGCAGGGGACCTTCCTCTGGAAACACCATATATTTT.

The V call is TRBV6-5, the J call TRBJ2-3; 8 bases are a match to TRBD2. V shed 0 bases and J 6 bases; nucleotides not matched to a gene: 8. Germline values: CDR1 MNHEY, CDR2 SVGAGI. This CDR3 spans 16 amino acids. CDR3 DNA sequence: TGTGCCAGCAGTTACTCACGTGTCGGGGGGGCCGATACGCAGTATTTT. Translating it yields CASSYSRVGGADTQYF.